These 27 T cell receptor beta chains originate from one sample sequenced in a study of CD8+CD57+ T cells in acquired aplastic anemia. The patients chosen for sequencing had shown expansion of CD8+CD57+ cells (detected by flow cytometry). Template material for TCR beta VDJ and CDR3 profiling consisted of genomic DNA. In TCRdb, the reads were re-called with MiXCR into one record per CDR3 protein. This repertoire shows some 140,000 distinct CDR3 sequences, approximately 52% found once; its top ten account for about 12%. Sequenced: sorted CD4+, CD8+, or CD8+CD57+ T cells (not recorded which) from PBMCs. Receptor source: a human donor with aplastic anemia.

This clonotype was counted at least ten times. V and J are TRBV10-3 and TRBJ2-7; D remains unclear. The germline V and J ends were trimmed by 3 bases and 0 bases, with 6 bases remaining between them. CDR3 length: 13 amino acids. Germline lookup yields CDR1 ENHRY and CDR2 SYGVKD. The CDR3 sequence: CAISESPSYEQYF. CDR3 sequence (DNA): TGTGCCATCAGTGAAAGTCCCTCCTACGAGCAGTACTTC.

This clonotype was seen many times. The rearrangement links TRBV19 to TRBJ1-1; D is uncertain. The CDR3 has 13 amino acids. The V gene's germline CDR1 is LNHDA and CDR2 SQIVND (reference sequence). V lost 4 bases and J lost 4, with 10 bases in between. CDR3 residues: CASSTVRGTEAFF. Written as DNA, the CDR3 is TGTGCCAGTAGTACCGTACGGGGCACTGAAGCTTTCTTT.

This clonotype was seen ten or more times. The chain recombines TRBV5-5 with TRBJ2-7; 7 nucleotides agree with TRBD1. J was trimmed by 0 bases and V by 0 bases; bases with no gene match: 3. CDR3 length: 15 amino acids. Germline CDR1 is SGHKS and CDR2 is YYEKEE (reference sequence). CDR3 DNA sequence: TGTGCCAGCAGCTTGGAGGACAGGAGCTCCTACGAGCAGTACTTC. Residues: CASSLEDRSSYEQYF.

The chain combines TRBV19 with TRBJ1-6; perhaps TRBD1 as D (6 bases). The CDR3 is made up of 15 amino acids. The germline gives CDR1 LNHDA, CDR2 SQIVND (reference sequence). V was cut by 6 bases and J by 0 bases, with 9 bases left in between. The CDR3 is CASRDRRSYNSPLHF. The CDR3 nucleotides are TGTGCCAGTAGAGACAGGCGCTCCTATAATTCACCCCTCCACTTT.

This clonotype occurred many times. This rearrangement joins TRBV11-1 to TRBJ2-7, with TRBD2 identical over 8 bases. The germline CDR1 and CDR2 sequences are SGHAT and FQDESV (reference sequence). The CDR3 has 16 amino acids. Trimming removed 5 bases from V and 5 bases from J; junction bases left unmatched: 14. The CDR3 coding sequence is TGTGCCAGCAGCCCCCCCGGGACTAGAGGAACTAACGAGCAGTACTTC. Residues: CASSPPGTRGTNEQYF.

Turning to this clonotype: This may come from a read error, since a much larger clone is one base off. V and J are TRBV16 and TRBJ1-1; D is undetermined. The CDR3 loop spans 13 amino acids. CDR1 KGHSY and CDR2 FQNENV come from the germline V gene. The CDR3 spells CASSQSENAEAFF. The CDR3 DNA follows: TGTGCCAGCAGCCAATCGGAGAACGCTGAAGCTTTCTTT.

This clonotype came up many times. The V gene is TRBV6-4, the J gene TRBJ1-2; D not certain. The V end lost 3 bases, the J end lost 8 bases, and 16 bases lay between the germline ends. The CDR3 is made up of 14 amino acids. CDR1 is MRHNA, CDR2 SNTAGT, per germline. The CDR3 DNA follows: TGTGCCAGCAGTGAGACGATGGAAGGGAAAGGCTACACCTTC. It codes for CASSETMEGKGYTF.

This clonotype was recorded once. V gene TRBV5-1 combines with J gene TRBJ1-2; D possibly corresponds to TRBD1 (6 bases). The V gene lost 0 bases and the J gene lost 6 bases, with 9 bases spanning the gap. CDR1 is SGHRS and CDR2 is YFSETQ in the germline V gene. The CDR3 length is 13 residues. CDR3 residues: CASSLGTVDGYTF. The CDR3 DNA is TGCGCCAGCAGCTTGGGGACAGTGGATGGCTACACCTTC.

For this clonotype: The CDR3 does not close with the conserved phenylalanine or tryptophan, likely indicating a read error. The V gene is TRBV10-3, the J gene TRBJ1-5; 7 nucleotides line up with TRBD1. CDR3 length equals 14 residues. The ends lost 0 bases at V and 6 bases at J; junction bases unmatched: 2. Germline V gene data show CDR1 as ENHRY and CDR2 as SYGVKD. CDR3 sequence: CAISESKGAQPQHL. The CDR3 DNA follows: TGTGCCATCAGTGAGTCGAAGGGGGCTCAGCCCCAGCATCTT.

The rearrangement uses TRBV29-1 and TRBJ1-2; the D is unclear. The ends were cut back, 2 bases at V and 4 bases at J, with 11 bases in the middle. The germline V gene has CDR1 SQVTM and CDR2 ANQGSEA. The CDR3 sequence is 13 residues long. Written as DNA, the CDR3 is TGCAGCGTTGAATTAGTCGGAGGCTATGGCTACACCTTC. Amino acids: CSVELVGGYGYTF.

The chain employs TRBV2 and TRBJ2-7; D possibly matches TRBD1 or TRBD2 (5 bases each). The germline V and J ends were trimmed by 3 bases and 6 bases, with 15 bases remaining between them. This CDR3 is 14 amino acids long. CDR1 is SNHLY and CDR2 is FYNNEI in the germline V gene. CDR3 nucleotides: TGTGCCAGCAGTGAGGTGGGGACCTCTCCCGAGCAGTACTTC. Amino acids: CASSEVGTSPEQYF.

The chain recombines TRBV2 with TRBJ2-1; D may correspond to TRBD1 or TRBD2 (6 bases each). V lost 7 bases and J 7 bases, leaving 11 bases between the germline ends. CDR1 is SNHLY, CDR2 FYNNEI, per germline. The CDR3 contains 12 residues. The CDR3 region has the DNA TGTGCCAGCACAAGGGGGGTGAATGAGCAGTTCTTC. Protein product: CASTRGVNEQFF.

This clonotype has at least ten counts. The CDR3 spells CAIGALQGLGGYGYTF. CDR3 DNA: TGTGCCATCGGAGCCCTTCAGGGTTTAGGGGGCTATGGCTACACCTTC. This chain uses TRBV10-3 with TRBJ1-2; possibly TRBD1 for D (6 bases). V was pared by 8 bases and J by 4 bases, with 23 bases between. This CDR3 spans 16 amino acids. From germline, CDR1 is ENHRY and CDR2 SYGVKD.

This clonotype was counted ten times or more. The rearrangement joins TRBV29-1 to TRBJ1-2; 10 bases line up with TRBD1. CDR1 and CDR2 from the germline V gene are SQVTM and ANQGSEA. CDR3 length: 13 amino acids. J lost 2 bases, V lost 7 bases, and 4 bases had no gene match. CDR3 protein: CSATGGTNYGYTF. The CDR3 DNA is TGCAGCGCGACAGGGGGCACGAACTATGGCTACACCTTC.

The table lists this clonotype with many counts. This chain's CDR3 is CASSEGTVVGNTEAFF. The CDR3 DNA reads as TGTGCCAGCAGTGAAGGCACGGTCGTGGGGAACACTGAAGCTTTCTTT. The gene calls are TRBV2 and TRBJ1-1, with unresolved D. This CDR3 is 16 amino acids long. The V end was cut by 1 base, the J end by 1 base, with 13 bases between. CDR1 is SNHLY, CDR2 FYNNEI, per germline.

V usage is TRBV18 and J usage is TRBJ2-1; 11 nucleotides agree with TRBD2. The V and J ends lost 0 bases and 5 bases, in that order; junction bases with no gene match: 3. Germline V gene data show CDR1 as KGHSH and CDR2 as LQKENI. CDR3 length: 16 residues. CDR3 amino acids: CASSPPSGGADNEQFF. CDR3 bases: TGTGCCAGCTCACCACCTAGCGGGGGGGCAGACAATGAGCAGTTCTTC.

J is TRBJ1-1 and V is TRBV7-6, with D maybe TRBD1 (6 bases). The CDR3 is 12 residues long. The ends were cut back, 3 bases at V and 7 bases at J, with 9 bases in the middle. CDR1 and CDR2 (germline): SGHVS, FNYEAQ. CDR3: CASSLEGVEAFF. DNA for the CDR3: TGTGCCAGCAGCTTGGAGGGGGTTGAAGCTTTCTTT.

This clonotype was recorded many times. The J gene is TRBJ2-1, the V gene TRBV9; TRBD1 matches at 7 bases. Looked up from germline, CDR1 is SGDLS and CDR2 is YYNGEE. V shed 0 bases and J 5 bases; nucleotides not matched to a gene: 8. CDR3 size: 16 residues. CDR3 amino acids: CASSVGPGTADNEQFF. CDR3 DNA sequence: TGTGCCAGCAGCGTAGGTCCCGGGACAGCAGACAATGAGCAGTTCTTC.

The J gene is TRBJ1-1, the V gene TRBV20-1, with D unclear. CDR1 and CDR2 (germline): DFQATT, SNEGSKA (reference sequence). The CDR3 covers 8 residues. V lost 6 bases to trimming and J lost 8 bases, with 4 bases between them. Written as DNA, the CDR3 is TGCAGTGCAACCGAAGCTTTCTTT. The encoded protein is CSATEAFF.

The rearrangement uses TRBV7-9 and TRBJ1-2; D is unresolved. Germline-derived CDR1 and CDR2 are SEHNR and FQNEAQ (reference sequence). Trimming stripped 8 bases from V and 7 bases from J, with 14 bases between. The CDR3 covers 12 residues. CDR3 DNA: TGTGCCAGCTCACCGGATAGCTCTGGCTACACCTTC. The encoded protein is CASSPDSSGYTF.

This clonotype occurred many times. The V call is TRBV6-1, the J call TRBJ1-5; 7 nucleotides match TRBD1. Per germline, CDR1 MNHNS and CDR2 SASEGT. The J segment lost 7 bases and the V segment lost 1 base, leaving 4 bases of the junction unmatched. This CDR3 comprises 14 residues. The DNA of the CDR3 is TGTGCCAGCAGTGAAGGAGGGGGCGGGCAGCCCCAGCATTTT. Protein sequence: CASSEGGGGQPQHF.

The J gene is TRBJ2-7, the V gene TRBV10-2, with 8 nucleotides matching TRBD2. Germline V lookup: CDR1 WSHSY, CDR2 SAAADI. The CDR3 length is 14 residues. J was trimmed by 5 bases and V by 4 bases; bases with no gene match: 7. In DNA form, the CDR3 reads TGCGCCAGCAGTGTTGTAGCCGGGGGGGACGAGCAGTACTTC. It translates to CASSVVAGGDEQYF.

This clonotype was detected ten times or more. In DNA, the CDR3 is TGTGCCAGTAGTATAGATCGGGGGCATGGCACCGGGGAGCTGTTTTTT. Residues: CASSIDRGHGTGELFF. The chain combines TRBV19 with TRBJ2-2, with D possibly called TRBD1 or TRBD2 (6 bases each). The CDR3 extends over 16 amino acids. V was shortened by 0 bases and J by 4 bases, with 12 bases between the two germline ends. Germline values: CDR1 LNHDA, CDR2 SQIVND (reference sequence). Looking up the rest from reference TRBV19 and TRBJ2-2 gives the full variable domain: DGGITQSPKYLFRKEGQNVTLSCEQNLNHDAMYWYRQDPGQGLRLIYYSQIVNDFQKGDIAEGYSVSREKKESFPLTVTSAQKNPTAFYLCASSIDRGHGTGELFFGEGSRLTVL.

The chain links TRBV27 to TRBJ2-5; 9 nucleotides match TRBD1. V trimming: 3 bases; J trimming: 2 bases; junction bases outside the gene matches: 10. The germline CDR1 and CDR2 sequences are MNHEY and SMNVEV (reference sequence). This CDR3 is built from 17 residues. This CDR3 is CASSLGETGGNQETQYF. In nucleotides, the CDR3 is TGTGCCAGCAGTTTGGGGGAGACAGGGGGGAATCAAGAGACCCAGTACTTC.

This clonotype was detected many times. The conserved closing phenylalanine or tryptophan is absent in this CDR3, likely reflecting a read error. Because the CDR3's place on the DNA is in doubt, the DNA is left out and the CDR3 is given as listed by TCRdb. V is TRBV7-9 and J is TRBJ2-7; the D segment call TRBD1 is taken from the table without a DNA check. Ends included, the CDR3 has 8 residues. Germline loops: CDR1 SEHNR, CDR2 FQNEAQ (reference sequence). The CDR3 here is CARRVGDT.

The rearrangement uses TRBV5-1 and TRBJ1-6; TRBD1 agrees at 11 bases. With V trimmed by 4 bases and J by 0 bases, 6 bases remained unmatched. This CDR3 is built from 18 residues. The germline CDR1 and CDR2 sequences are SGHRS and YFSETQ. CDR3 in amino acids: CASSAGTGGLSYNSPLHF. The CDR3 nucleotides are TGCGCCAGCAGCGCTGGGACAGGGGGGCTCTCCTATAATTCACCCCTCCACTTT.

The table lists this clonotype with a count of one. Germline is not matched at one junction end, which may reflect a read error. V gene TRBV7-8 combines with J gene TRBJ1-5; D not resolved. Germline V gene data show CDR1 as SGHVS and CDR2 as FQNEAQ. The CDR3 runs to 15 residues. The CDR3 is CAGSSGVERNQPQHF. For the CDR3, the DNA is TGTGCCGGCAGCTCTGGGGTCGAGCGCAATCAGCCCCAGCATTTT.